The 30 T cell receptor beta chains listed next were all sequenced from one sample in a study of cytomegalovirus exposure and HLA in healthy donors. A multiplex PCR was run with 60 Vbeta primers and 13 Jbeta primers. Method: immunoSEQ multiplex PCR; TCRdb's copy keeps in-frame clones and lacks some. The sample contains 150,000 to 200,000 clones, 80% of which appear only once. Sequencing input: PBMCs. The receptors come from a woman between 45 and 65 years old in good health and CMV-seropositive.

This clone was seen only a few times. The J gene is TRBJ1-6, the V gene TRBV6-5; tentative D call: TRBD1 (6 bases). Trimming took off 5 bases at V and 13 bases at J, with 21 bases between the two ends. Germline CDR1 is MNHEY and CDR2 is SVGAGI. This CDR3 contains 15 residues. In nucleotides, the CDR3 is TGTGCCAGCAGTCCTACAGGGACGGGCCTGTCCCCCCTCCACTTT. Its translation is CASSPTGTGLSPLHF.

V and J are TRBV27 and TRBJ1-4, with 9 bases aligning to TRBD1. Unmatched junction bases numbered 1, after V lost 3 bases and J lost 5 bases. Germline CDR1 and CDR2: MNHEY and SMNVEV (reference sequence). The length of the CDR3 is 14 residues. In DNA form, the CDR3 reads TGTGCCAGCAGTTTCGACAGGGGGAATGAAAAACTGTTTTTT. Its translation is CASSFDRGNEKLFF.

Only a few counts were recorded for this clone. The chain is built from TRBV4-3 and TRBJ2-3, with 11 positions matching TRBD2. CDR3 length equals 17 residues. Germline V gene lookup returns CDR1 LGHNA and CDR2 YSLEER. With V trimmed by 5 bases and J by 2 bases, 9 bases remained unmatched. The CDR3 DNA sequence: TGCGCCAGCAGCAAAGCTATGACTAGCGGGGACACAGATACGCAGTATTTT. Amino acids: CASSKAMTSGDTDTQYF.

The CDR3 nucleotides are TGCGCCAGCAGCCAGGACAGGGACAGGGAAAACATTCAGTACTTC. It is translated as CASSQDRDRENIQYF. The V and J genes are TRBV4-1 and TRBJ2-4, with TRBD1 matching 9 bases. The CDR3 contains 15 residues. Germline V gene lookup returns CDR1 MGHRA and CDR2 YSYEKL. With V trimmed by 3 bases and J by 5 bases, 5 bases remained unmatched.

The rearrangement links TRBV7-9 to TRBJ1-3; D remains unclear. The CDR3 totals 12 residues. Germline V lookup: CDR1 SEHNR, CDR2 FQNEAQ (reference sequence). Deletions cut 5 bases from V and 4 bases from J, with 6 bases between. In nucleotides, the CDR3 is TGTGCCAGCAGCCCGACAGGAAACACCATATATTTT. It translates to CASSPTGNTIYF.

The sample holds one count of this clone. The genes are TRBV5-4 and TRBJ2-6, with D unclear. Germline-derived CDR1 and CDR2 are SGHNT and YYREEE (reference sequence). CDR3 length equals 15 residues. V was trimmed by 0 bases and J by 7 bases, leaving 11 bases between them. CDR3 coding DNA: TGTGCCAGCAGCTTGGGTCCAAGGAGTGCCAACGTCCTGACTTTC. Protein sequence: CASSLGPRSANVLTF.

This chain links TRBV15 with TRBJ2-5; D may be TRBD2 (5 bases). CDR1 is LNHNV, CDR2 YYDKDF, per germline (reference sequence). The germline V and J ends were trimmed by 0 bases and 5 bases, with 10 bases remaining between them. The CDR3 sequence is 14 residues long. Here the CDR3 reads CATSRDGAAETQYF. The CDR3 DNA follows: TGTGCCACCAGCAGAGACGGAGCGGCGGAGACCCAGTACTTC.

For the CDR3, the DNA is TGTGCCAGCATAGGTTTTCGGCGGATGGATACGCAGTATTTT. Translation gives CASIGFRRMDTQYF. This rearrangement joins TRBV5-5 to TRBJ2-3; D is undetermined. Germline CDR1 reads SGHKS; CDR2 reads YYEKEE (reference sequence). The V and J ends lost 6 bases and 6 bases respectively, with 17 bases between them. This CDR3 is built from 14 residues.

The chain joins TRBV7-2 to TRBJ2-3, with 8 bases that match TRBD2. CDR1 SGHTA and CDR2 FQGNSA come from the germline V gene. V dropped 5 bases and J dropped 5; count of bases not matched to a gene: 12. The CDR3 contains 16 residues. The CDR3 reads CASSPGFGGARDTQYF. The DNA of the CDR3 is TGTGCCAGCAGCCCGGGGTTCGGGGGGGCGAGAGATACGCAGTATTTT.

The genes are TRBV19 and TRBJ1-1; 8 positions agree with TRBD1. Trimming took 4 bases from V and 0 from J; bases not matched to a gene: 7. Germline assignment: CDR1 LNHDA and CDR2 SQIVND (reference sequence). CDR3 length: 16 residues. As DNA, the CDR3 is TGTGCCAGTAGTACAAATCCAGGGGGCCTGAACACTGAAGCTTTCTTT. Protein: CASSTNPGGLNTEAFF.

The chain carries TRBV9 and TRBJ1-1, with 10 nucleotides matching TRBD1. The germline V gene encodes CDR1 SGDLS and CDR2 YYNGEE. V lost 0 bases, J lost 0 bases, and 2 bases stayed unmatched. This CDR3 has 16 amino acids. The CDR3 reads CASSVEGQGMNTEAFF. CDR3 sequence (DNA): TGTGCCAGCAGCGTAGAGGGACAGGGGATGAACACTGAAGCTTTCTTT. The whole variable domain, filled in from reference TRBV9 and TRBJ1-1, reads DSGVTQTPKHLITATGQRVTLRCSPRSGDLSVYWYQQSLDQGLQFLIQYYNGEERAKGNILERFSAQQFPDLHSELNLSSLELGDSALYFCASSVEGQGMNTEAFFGQGTRLTVV.

This clone was recorded only once. The chain combines TRBV5-6 with TRBJ2-6; D remains unclear. The CDR3 covers 17 residues. Trimming shortened V by 0 bases and J by 0 bases, and 10 bases separated the two germline ends. The germline V gene encodes CDR1 SGHDT and CDR2 YYEEEE. CDR3 protein: CASSLDRAYSGANVLTF. CDR3 coding DNA: TGTGCCAGCAGCTTGGACAGAGCCTACTCTGGGGCCAACGTCCTGACTTTC. Full variable domain (outside the CDR3, taken from reference TRBV5-6 and TRBJ2-6): DAGVTQSPTHLIKTRGQQVTLRCSPKSGHDTVSWYQQALGQGPQFIFQYYEEEERQRGNFPDRFSGHQFPNYSSELNVNALLLGDSALYLCASSLDRAYSGANVLTFGAGSRLTVL.

In its sample, this clone was seen once. The V call is TRBV19, the J call TRBJ1-3, with no clear D. V lost 7 bases and J 0 bases, leaving 10 bases between the germline ends. This CDR3 has 14 residues. Germline assignment: CDR1 LNHDA and CDR2 SQIVND (reference sequence). The CDR3 spells CASKGDFSGNTIYF. Here the CDR3 DNA reads TGTGCCAGTAAAGGAGACTTCTCTGGAAACACCATATATTTT.

The chain recombines TRBV5-1 with TRBJ2-2, with 7 bases matching TRBD1. Germline CDR1 is SGHRS and CDR2 is YFSETQ. Losses at the gene ends were 7 bases for V and 3 bases for J; bases not matched to a gene: 9. The CDR3 is made up of 15 amino acids. This chain's CDR3 is CASVSGTAYTGELFF. CDR3 nucleotides: TGCGCCAGCGTTTCCGGGACAGCTTACACCGGGGAGCTGTTTTTT.

The rearrangement joins TRBV19 to TRBJ1-1; maybe TRBD1 (5 bases). Trimming stripped 5 bases from V and 1 base from J, with 17 bases between. The CDR3 runs 16 residues. The V gene's germline CDR1 is LNHDA and CDR2 SQIVND (reference sequence). This chain's CDR3 is CASSPWPGIGNTEAFF. The CDR3 DNA follows: TGTGCCAGTAGTCCCTGGCCAGGGATCGGGAACACTGAAGCTTTCTTT.

The V gene is TRBV6-5, the J gene TRBJ1-5; the D gene is possibly TRBD1 (5 bases). The CDR3 contains 13 residues. Trimming stripped 6 bases from V and 5 bases from J, with 11 bases between. Germline V gene data show CDR1 as MNHEY and CDR2 as SVGAGI. CDR3 region: CASRGLVDQPQHF. The CDR3 bases are TGTGCCAGCAGGGGACTTGTTGATCAGCCCCAGCATTTT.

The chain recombines TRBV18 with TRBJ2-7, with 8 nucleotides matching TRBD1. Trimming took 3 bases from V and 9 from J; bases not matched to a gene: 4. Germline V gene lookup returns CDR1 KGHSH and CDR2 LQKENI. This CDR3 spans 12 amino acids. This CDR3 is CASSPQDRVQYF. The DNA for the CDR3 is TGTGCCAGCTCACCTCAGGACAGGGTGCAGTACTTC.

The chain combines TRBV7-9 with TRBJ1-2; D might be TRBD1 (5 bases). Trimming removed 1 base at V and 2 bases at J, with 11 bases between. The CDR3 is 15 residues long. CDR1 is SEHNR, CDR2 FQNEAQ, per germline (reference sequence). CDR3 DNA sequence: TGTGCCAGCAGCTTAGACGCAGGGATCAACTATGGCTACACCTTC. It encodes CASSLDAGINYGYTF.

The sample holds many counts of this clone. The rearrangement joins TRBV7-8 to TRBJ2-3, with D perhaps matching TRBD2 (6 bases). The germline V and J ends were trimmed by 2 bases and 4 bases, with 13 bases remaining between them. The germline V gene has CDR1 SGHVS and CDR2 FQNEAQ. The CDR3 is 15 residues long. As DNA, the CDR3 is TGTGCCAGCAGCTTAATTTTCGGGAGCGCAGATACGCAGTATTTT. Protein sequence: CASSLIFGSADTQYF.

This rearrangement joins TRBV5-1 to TRBJ2-4; 14 nucleotides line up with TRBD2. Germline V gives CDR1 SGHRS, CDR2 YFSETQ. Germline trimming cut 4 bases from V and 8 bases from J; bases unmatched to any gene: 17. CDR3 length: 19 amino acids. Here the CDR3 DNA reads TGCGCCAGCAGCACATACCGGACTAGCGGGGGGTCGGTTCGGGACATTCAGTACTTC. This gives the protein CASSTYRTSGGSVRDIQYF.

The chain links TRBV29-1 to TRBJ2-1, with D perhaps matching TRBD2 (7 bases). Trimming shortened V by 5 bases and J by 0 bases, and 11 bases separated the two germline ends. The CDR3 spans 14 residues. CDR1 SQVTM and CDR2 ANQGSEA come from the germline V gene. CDR3 in DNA: TGCAGCGTTTACAGGGAGGGCTCCTACAATGAGCAGTTCTTC. It yields the protein CSVYREGSYNEQFF.

The J gene is TRBJ2-3, the V gene TRBV6-1, with D maybe TRBD2 (6 bases). The germline CDR1 and CDR2 sequences are MNHNS and SASEGT. The CDR3 loop spans 12 amino acids. V gave up 8 bases and J gave up 2 bases, with 8 bases separating them. The CDR3 DNA follows: TGTGCCAGCGCGGGATACACAGATACGCAGTATTTT. Amino acids: CASAGYTDTQYF.

The J gene is TRBJ1-4, the V gene TRBV30, with TRBD1 as a possible D gene (5 bases). The germline CDR1 and CDR2 sequences are GTSNPN and SVGIG (reference sequence). There are 12 residues in the CDR3. Trimming shortened V by 5 bases and J by 4 bases, and 8 bases separated the two germline ends. The CDR3 reads CAWGQNNEKLFF. The CDR3 nucleotides read TGTGCCTGGGGACAAAATAATGAAAAACTGTTTTTT.

J is TRBJ1-2 and V is TRBV28; D unresolved. CDR1 and CDR2 from the germline V gene are MDHEN and SYDVKM. V gave up 3 bases and J gave up 2 bases, with 10 bases separating them. CDR3 size: 14 residues. The DNA for the CDR3 is TGTGCCAGCAGTTTGGAGGTTCCCAACTATGGCTACACCTTC. Its protein product is CASSLEVPNYGYTF.

V gene TRBV11-2 combines with J gene TRBJ2-5, with 9 bases that match TRBD1. V lost 4 bases to trimming and J lost 4 bases; unmatched junction nucleotides: 4. The germline gives CDR1 SGHAT, CDR2 FQNNGV. This CDR3 has 14 residues. CDR3 region: CASSYGQGTETQYF. CDR3 nucleotide sequence: TGTGCCAGCAGCTACGGACAGGGGACAGAGACCCAGTACTTC.

This clone was seen a few times. CDR3 residues: CASSSGTFYEQYF. CDR3 nucleotide sequence: TGCGCCAGCAGCTCCGGGACATTCTACGAGCAGTACTTC. V gene TRBV5-1 combines with J gene TRBJ2-7; D may be TRBD1 (6 bases). Germline assignment: CDR1 SGHRS and CDR2 YFSETQ. Trimming shortened V by 3 bases and J by 3 bases, and 10 bases separated the two germline ends. This CDR3 contains 13 residues.

This clone was observed a few times. The rearrangement links TRBV5-4 to TRBJ1-5; a weak D match, TRBD1 (6 bases). CDR3 size: 15 residues. Germline V lookup: CDR1 SGHNT, CDR2 YYREEE (reference sequence). The V end lost 1 base, the J end lost 2 bases, and 10 bases lay between the germline ends. CDR3 in amino acids: CASSLWAGGNQPQHF. CDR3 bases: TGTGCCAGCAGCTTGTGGGCAGGGGGCAATCAGCCCCAGCATTTT.

The chain has TRBV4-3 and TRBJ1-1; no clear D gene. CDR3 length: 16 amino acids. Per germline, CDR1 LGHNA and CDR2 YSLEER. Trimming removed 0 bases at V and 1 base at J, with 12 bases between. CDR3 sequence reads: CASSQDVGEKNTEAFF. DNA for the CDR3: TGCGCCAGCAGCCAAGATGTGGGAGAGAAGAACACTGAAGCTTTCTTT.

The sample holds a few counts of this clone. The sample holds other DNA sequences that translate to the same CDR3. V usage is TRBV9 and J usage is TRBJ1-2; TRBD1 might be the D (6 bases). There are 13 residues in the CDR3. Germline assignment: CDR1 SGDLS and CDR2 YYNGEE. V was cut by 2 bases and J by 2 bases, with 7 bases left in between. The DNA for the CDR3 is TGTGCCAGCAGCGTCACAGGGAACTATGGCTACACCTTC. Its protein product is CASSVTGNYGYTF.

In this sample, this clone turned up a few times. The rearrangement joins TRBV4-3 to TRBJ1-5; a weak D match, TRBD1 (5 bases). CDR1 LGHNA and CDR2 YSLEER come from the germline V gene. The CDR3 has 13 amino acids. Trimming stripped 3 bases from V and 7 bases from J, with 10 bases between. The CDR3 sequence is CASSQGPGQPQHF. CDR3 nucleotide sequence: TGCGCCAGCAGCCAGGGGCCGGGCCAGCCCCAGCATTTT.